This entry describes one T cell receptor beta chain. The record originates from a study of blood T cell repertoires in COVID-19. Study-wide background: Sites across the United States, Italy and Spain contributed samples from acute and convalescent COVID-19. Sources were T cells, B-cell-depleted T cells, or PBMCs; the material itself was cDNA or gDNA.

Seattle patient enrollment occurred during active infection, with longitudinal follow-up thereafter. The repertoire was sequenced with immunoSEQ multiplex PCR; TCRdb's copy has only in-frame clones and lacks some. The sample consists of about 410,000 clones, roughly 90% of them appearing once. The CDR3 contains 13 residues. Germline V gene data show CDR1 as SGHTA and CDR2 as FQGTGA. Deletions cut 1 base from V and 6 bases from J, with 9 bases between. The receptor was derived from a woman between 40 and 50 years old with COVID-19, enrolled during active disease. The chain couples TRBV7-3 to TRBJ1-2; D might be TRBD1 (5 bases). Sequences were obtained from peripheral blood. The CDR3 sequence: CASSLRGGDGYTF. The CDR3, as DNA: TGTGCCAGCAGCTTAAGGGGGGGAGATGGCTACACCTTC.